This entry is about one T cell receptor beta chain. Survey-level immunoSEQ sequencing profiled the TCR beta repertoire. Sequencing was performed with immunoSEQ multiplex PCR; in TCRdb, only in-frame clones are kept and a portion is missing. The top ten hold around 4.5% of the sample, which has 68,000 or so clones, over 85% seen once. Germline CDR1 and CDR2: SNHLY and FYNNEI. V lost 6 bases and J lost 3, with 12 bases in between. The CDR3 runs 14 residues. The sequence came from a man between 40 and 49 years old with rheumatoid arthritis. The chain is built from TRBV2 and TRBJ1-5, with D perhaps matching TRBD1 (6 bases). Sequencing was carried out using PBMCs. CDR3 in DNA: TGTGCCAGCAGGACTCAGGGGAACAATCAGCCCCAGCATTTT. This encodes CASRTQGNNQPQHF.